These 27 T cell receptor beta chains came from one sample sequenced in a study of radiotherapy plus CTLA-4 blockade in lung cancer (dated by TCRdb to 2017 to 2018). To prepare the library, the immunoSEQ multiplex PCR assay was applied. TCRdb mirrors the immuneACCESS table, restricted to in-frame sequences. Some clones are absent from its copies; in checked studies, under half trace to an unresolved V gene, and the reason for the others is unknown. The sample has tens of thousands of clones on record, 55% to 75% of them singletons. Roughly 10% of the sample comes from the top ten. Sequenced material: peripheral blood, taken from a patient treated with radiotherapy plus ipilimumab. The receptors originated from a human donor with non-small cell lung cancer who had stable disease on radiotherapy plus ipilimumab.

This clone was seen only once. Written as DNA, the CDR3 is TGTGCCAGCAGCTTGGCAGGGGGCGGGGGTTACTATGGCTACACCTTC. Translated: CASSLAGGGGYYGYTF. The gene calls are TRBV5-4 and TRBJ1-2; 8 positions match TRBD1. CDR1 and CDR2 from the germline V gene are SGHNT and YYREEE (reference sequence). After removal of 0 bases from V and 3 bases from J, the junction contained 7 bases not matched to a gene. CDR3 size: 16 residues.

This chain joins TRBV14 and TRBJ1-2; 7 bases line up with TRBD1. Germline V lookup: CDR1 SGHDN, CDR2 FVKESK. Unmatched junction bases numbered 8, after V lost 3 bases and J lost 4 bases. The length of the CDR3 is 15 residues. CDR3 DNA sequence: TGTGCCAGCAGCCACACAGGGGTACTGGGCTATGGCTACACCTTC. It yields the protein CASSHTGVLGYGYTF.

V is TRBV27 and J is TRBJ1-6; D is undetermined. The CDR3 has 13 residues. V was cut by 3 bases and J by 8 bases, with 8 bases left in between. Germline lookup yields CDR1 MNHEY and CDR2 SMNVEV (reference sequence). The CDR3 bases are TGTGCCAGCAGTTTCGACTTATATTCACCCCTCCACTTT. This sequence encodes CASSFDLYSPLHF.

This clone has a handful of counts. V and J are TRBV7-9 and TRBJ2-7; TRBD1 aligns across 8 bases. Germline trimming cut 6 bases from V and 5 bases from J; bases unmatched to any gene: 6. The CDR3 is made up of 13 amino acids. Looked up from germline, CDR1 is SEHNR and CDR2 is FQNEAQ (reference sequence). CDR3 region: CASRPTGADEQYF. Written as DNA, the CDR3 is TGTGCCAGCAGACCGACAGGGGCCGACGAGCAGTACTTC.

The CDR3 protein is CASSYGRGSSYEQYF. The CDR3 region has the DNA TGTGCCAGCAGTTATGGCAGGGGCAGCTCCTACGAGCAGTACTTC. V usage is TRBV6-6 and J usage is TRBJ2-7; possible D gene TRBD1, 6 bases. The CDR3 length is 15 residues. Germline V CDR1 and CDR2: MNHNY, SVGAGI (reference sequence). V gave up 3 bases and J gave up 0 bases, with 12 bases separating them.

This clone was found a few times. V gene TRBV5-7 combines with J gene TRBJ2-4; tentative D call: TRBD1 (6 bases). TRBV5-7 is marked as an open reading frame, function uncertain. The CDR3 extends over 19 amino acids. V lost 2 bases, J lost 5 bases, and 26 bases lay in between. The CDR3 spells CASSFCVAGTPGQENIQYF. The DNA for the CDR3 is TGTGCCAGCAGCTTTTGTGTCGCTGGGACACCGGGACAAGAAAACATTCAGTACTTC.

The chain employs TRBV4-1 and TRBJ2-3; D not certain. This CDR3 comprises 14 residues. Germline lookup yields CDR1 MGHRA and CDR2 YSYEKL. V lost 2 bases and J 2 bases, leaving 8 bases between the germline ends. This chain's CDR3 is CASSQHRVTDTQYF. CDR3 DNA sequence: TGCGCCAGCAGCCAACACCGGGTCACAGATACGCAGTATTTT.

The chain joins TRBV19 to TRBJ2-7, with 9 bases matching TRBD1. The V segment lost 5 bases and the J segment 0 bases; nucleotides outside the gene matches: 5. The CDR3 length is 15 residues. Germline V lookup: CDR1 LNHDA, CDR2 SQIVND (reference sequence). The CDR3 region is CASSLGQGLSYEQYF. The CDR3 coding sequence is TGTGCCAGTAGTCTGGGACAGGGTCTCTCCTACGAGCAGTACTTC.

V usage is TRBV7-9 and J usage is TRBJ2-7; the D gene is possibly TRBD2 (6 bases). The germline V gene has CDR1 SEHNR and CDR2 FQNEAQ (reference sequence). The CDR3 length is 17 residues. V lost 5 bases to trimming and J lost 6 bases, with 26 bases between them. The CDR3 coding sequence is TGTGCCAGCAGCCCCCAACCCCCCAGGCCCCCGCGGGGCGAGCAGTACTTC. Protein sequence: CASSPQPPRPPRGEQYF.

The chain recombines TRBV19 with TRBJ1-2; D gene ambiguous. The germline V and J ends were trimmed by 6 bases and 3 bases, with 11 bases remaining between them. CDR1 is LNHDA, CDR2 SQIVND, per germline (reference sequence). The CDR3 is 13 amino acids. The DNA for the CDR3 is TGTGCCAGTAGCGAACAGCTCTACTATGGCTACACCTTC. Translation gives CASSEQLYYGYTF.

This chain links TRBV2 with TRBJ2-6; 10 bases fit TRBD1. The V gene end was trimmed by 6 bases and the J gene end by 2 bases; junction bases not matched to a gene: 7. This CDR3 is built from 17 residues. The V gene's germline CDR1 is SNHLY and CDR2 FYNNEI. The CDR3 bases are TGTGCCAGCAGACTGGGACAGGGGTTTGCTGGGGCCAACGTCCTGACTTTC. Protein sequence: CASRLGQGFAGANVLTF.

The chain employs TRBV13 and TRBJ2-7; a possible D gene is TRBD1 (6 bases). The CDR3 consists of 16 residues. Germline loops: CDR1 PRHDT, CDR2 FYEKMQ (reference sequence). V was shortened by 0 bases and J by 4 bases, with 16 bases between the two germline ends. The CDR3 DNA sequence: TGTGCCAGCAGCTTAGGAATACCGGGACACCAATACGAGCAGTACTTC. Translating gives CASSLGIPGHQYEQYF. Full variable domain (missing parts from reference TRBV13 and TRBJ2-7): AAGVIQSPRHLIKEKRETATLKCYPIPRHDTVYWYQQGPGQDPQFLISFYEKMQSDKGSIPDRFSAQQFSDYHSELNMSSLELGDSALYFCASSLGIPGHQYEQYFGPGTRLTVT.

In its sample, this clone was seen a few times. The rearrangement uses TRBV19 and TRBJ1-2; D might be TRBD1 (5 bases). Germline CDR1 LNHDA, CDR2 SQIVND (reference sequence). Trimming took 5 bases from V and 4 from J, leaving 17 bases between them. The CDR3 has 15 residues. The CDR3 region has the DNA TGTGCCAGTAGTTCGGATGGGGCAGGCTCCTATGGCTACACCTTC. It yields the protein CASSSDGAGSYGYTF.

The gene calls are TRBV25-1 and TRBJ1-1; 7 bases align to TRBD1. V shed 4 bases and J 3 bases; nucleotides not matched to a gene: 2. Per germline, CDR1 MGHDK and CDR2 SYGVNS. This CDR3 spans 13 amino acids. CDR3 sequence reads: CASSVQGYTEAFF. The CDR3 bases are TGTGCCAGCAGTGTACAGGGGTACACTGAAGCTTTCTTT. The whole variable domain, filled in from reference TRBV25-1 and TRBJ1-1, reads EADIYQTPRYLVIGTGKKITLECSQTMGHDKMYWYQQDPGMELHLIHYSYGVNSTEKGDLSSESTVSRIRTEHFPLTLESARPSHTSQYLCASSVQGYTEAFFGQGTRLTVV.

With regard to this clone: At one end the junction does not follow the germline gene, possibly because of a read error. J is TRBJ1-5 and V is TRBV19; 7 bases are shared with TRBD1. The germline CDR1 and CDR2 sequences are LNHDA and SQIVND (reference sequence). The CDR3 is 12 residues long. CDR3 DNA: TGTGCCAGTAGTATTCGGACAGGCCCCCCGCATTTT. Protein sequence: CASSIRTGPPHF.

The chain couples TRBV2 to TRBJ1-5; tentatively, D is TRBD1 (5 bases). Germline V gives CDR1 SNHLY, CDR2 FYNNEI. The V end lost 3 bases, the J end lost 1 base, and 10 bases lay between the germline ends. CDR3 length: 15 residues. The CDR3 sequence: CASSEEGRSNQPQHF. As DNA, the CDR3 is TGTGCCAGCAGTGAGGAGGGGAGGAGCAATCAGCCCCAGCATTTT.

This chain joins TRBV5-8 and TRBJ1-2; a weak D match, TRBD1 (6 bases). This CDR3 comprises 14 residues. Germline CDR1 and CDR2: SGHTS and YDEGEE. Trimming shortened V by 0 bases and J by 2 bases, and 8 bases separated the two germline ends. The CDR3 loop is CASSLVQGNYGYTF. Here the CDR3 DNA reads TGTGCCAGCAGCTTGGTCCAGGGGAACTATGGCTACACCTTC. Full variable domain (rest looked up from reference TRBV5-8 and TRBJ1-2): EAGVTQSPTHLIKTRGQQATLRCSPISGHTSVYWYQQALGLGLQFLLWYDEGEERNRGNFPPRFSGRQFPNYSSELNVNALELEDSALYLCASSLVQGNYGYTFGSGTRLTVV.

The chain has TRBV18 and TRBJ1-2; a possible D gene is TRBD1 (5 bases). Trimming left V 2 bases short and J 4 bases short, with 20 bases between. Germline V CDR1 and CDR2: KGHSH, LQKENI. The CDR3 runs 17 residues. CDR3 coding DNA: TGTGCCAGCTCACCAAACCCTAACGGGGGACTGGGCTATGGCTACACCTTC. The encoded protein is CASSPNPNGGLGYGYTF.

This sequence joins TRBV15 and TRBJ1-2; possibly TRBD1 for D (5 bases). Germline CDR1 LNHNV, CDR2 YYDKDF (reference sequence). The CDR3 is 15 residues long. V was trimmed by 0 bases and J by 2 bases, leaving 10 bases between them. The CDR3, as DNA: TGTGCCACCAGCAGAGATCCGGGGGGGAACTATGGCTACACCTTC. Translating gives CATSRDPGGNYGYTF. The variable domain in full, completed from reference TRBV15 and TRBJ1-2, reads DAMVIQNPRYQVTQFGKPVTLSCSQTLNHNVMYWYQQKSSQAPKLLFHYYDKDFNNEADTPDNFQSRRPNTSFCFLDIRSPGLGDTAMYLCATSRDPGGNYGYTFGSGTRLTVV.

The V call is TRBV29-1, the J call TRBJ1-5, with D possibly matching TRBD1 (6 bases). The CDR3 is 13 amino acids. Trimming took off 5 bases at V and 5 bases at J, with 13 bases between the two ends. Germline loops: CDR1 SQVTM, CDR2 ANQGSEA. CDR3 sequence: CSVSTGIDQPQHF. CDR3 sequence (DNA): TGCAGCGTTTCAACAGGGATTGATCAGCCCCAGCATTTT.

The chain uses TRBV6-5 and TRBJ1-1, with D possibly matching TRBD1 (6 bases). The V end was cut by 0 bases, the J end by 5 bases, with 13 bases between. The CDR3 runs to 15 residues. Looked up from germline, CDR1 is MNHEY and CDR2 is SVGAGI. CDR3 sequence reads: CASSYSRTAPTEAFF. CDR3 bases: TGTGCCAGCAGTTACTCCCGGACAGCCCCAACTGAAGCTTTCTTT.

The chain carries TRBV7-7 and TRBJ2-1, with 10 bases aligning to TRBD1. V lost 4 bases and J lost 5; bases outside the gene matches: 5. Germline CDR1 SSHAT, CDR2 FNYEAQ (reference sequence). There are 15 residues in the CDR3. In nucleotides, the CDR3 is TGTGCCAGCAGCTCCGGGACAGGGGCTAACAATGAGCAGTTCTTC. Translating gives CASSSGTGANNEQFF.

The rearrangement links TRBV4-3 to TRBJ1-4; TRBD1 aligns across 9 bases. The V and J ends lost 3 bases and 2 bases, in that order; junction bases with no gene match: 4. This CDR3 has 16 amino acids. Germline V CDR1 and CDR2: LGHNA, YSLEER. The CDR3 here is CASSHGGTGTNEKLFF. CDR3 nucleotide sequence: TGCGCCAGCAGCCATGGGGGGACAGGGACTAATGAAAAACTGTTTTTT.

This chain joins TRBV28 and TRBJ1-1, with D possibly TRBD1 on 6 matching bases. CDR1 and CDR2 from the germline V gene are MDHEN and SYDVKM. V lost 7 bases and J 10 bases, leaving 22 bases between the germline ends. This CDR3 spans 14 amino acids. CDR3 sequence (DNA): TGTGCCAGCATGATCCGGGGGGCGGGGTGGTCAGCTTTCTTT. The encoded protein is CASMIRGAGWSAFF.

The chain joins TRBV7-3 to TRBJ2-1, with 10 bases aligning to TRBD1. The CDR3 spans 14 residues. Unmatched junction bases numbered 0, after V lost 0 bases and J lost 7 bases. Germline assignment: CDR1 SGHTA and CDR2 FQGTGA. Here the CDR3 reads CASSLTGQGNEQFF. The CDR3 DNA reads TGTGCCAGCAGCTTAACGGGACAGGGGAATGAGCAGTTCTTC.

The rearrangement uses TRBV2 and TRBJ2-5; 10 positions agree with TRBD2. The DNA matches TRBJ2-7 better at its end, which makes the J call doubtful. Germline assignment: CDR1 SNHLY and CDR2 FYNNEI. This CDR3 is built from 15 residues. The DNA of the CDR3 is TGTGCCAGTAGCGTCGGGACTAGCGAGACCTACGAGCAGTACTTC. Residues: CASSVGTSETYEQYF.

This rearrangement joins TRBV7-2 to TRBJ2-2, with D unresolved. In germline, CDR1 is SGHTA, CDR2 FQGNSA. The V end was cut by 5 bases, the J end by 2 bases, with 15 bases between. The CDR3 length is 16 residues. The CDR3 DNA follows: TGTGCCAGCAGCCCCCGCGTAGCCTCTAACACCGGGGAGCTGTTTTTT. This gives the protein CASSPRVASNTGELFF.